This TCR beta chain was recorded in a study of blood T cell repertoires in COVID-19. In the study overall: Specimens from acute and convalescent COVID-19 originated in the United States, Italy and Spain.

The CDR3 has 12 residues. The germline V gene has CDR1 GTSNPN and CDR2 SVGIG (reference sequence). The germline V and J ends were trimmed by 4 bases and 2 bases, with 8 bases remaining between them. Clones were read by immunoSEQ multiplex PCR, and TCRdb kept only the in-frame ones, dropping some. The sample records around 100,000 clones, 84% being singletons. This clone came up a few times. This receptor was taken from a woman aged 60-75 years with acute or convalescent COVID-19. This chain links TRBV30 with TRBJ2-5; TRBD2 is a possible D gene (6 bases). What was sequenced was peripheral blood. CDR3 in DNA: TGTGCCTGGACAGGACTACAAGAGACCCAGTACTTC. This codes for CAWTGLQETQYF.